This T cell receptor beta chain was profiled in a study of blood T cells in healthy people across ages. Study results and limitations: Comparison with aged donors showed that long-lived donors had more naive CD4+ cells and higher diversity.

For this clonotype: Its antigen remains unknown.

V trimming: 5 bases; J trimming: 12 bases; junction bases outside the gene matches: 20. The CDR3 contains 18 residues. CDR1 and CDR2 from the germline V gene are MNHNS and SASEGT. Next came a second PCR, run for about 6 to 12 cycles, which used a sample-barcoded 5' primer along with a J-beta primer mix. TCRdb used MiXCR to reprocess the 5' RACE reads, holding one entry per CDR3 protein. The sample holds fewer than 1,000,000 distinct CDR3 sequences, 46% seen once. The sequence derives from a man older than 75 in good health. The sample comprised blood. The J gene is TRBJ2-1, the V gene TRBV6-1, with 12 bases that match TRBD2. The CDR3 nucleotides read TGTGCCAGCAGTCCGACTCGCCGGCGGACTAGCGGGATGGATAGGCAGTTCTTC. Translation gives CASSPTRRRTSGMDRQFF.